This T cell receptor (beta chain) came from a study of blood T cell repertoires in COVID-19. At the level of the study: Specimens from acute and convalescent COVID-19 originated in the United States, Italy and Spain.

Profiled with immunoSEQ multiplex PCR; TCRdb holds only in-frame clones, not every one. The table includes approximately 350,000 clones, more than 75% detected once. There are 15 residues in the CDR3. V dropped 4 bases and J dropped 5; count of bases not matched to a gene: 5. CDR1 is SNHLY, CDR2 FYNNEI, per germline. Each participant's cohort was designated according to participant-reported clinical history. The sequence was obtained from a woman in her thirties who had recovered from COVID-19. The chain carries TRBV2 and TRBJ2-5, with 12 bases matching TRBD1. Sequencing was carried out using PBMCs or T cells enriched from blood (not recorded which). The CDR3 DNA reads TGTGCCAGCAGTGCGGGACAGGGGGCTTGGGAGACCCAGTACTTC. It specifies CASSAGQGAWETQYF.